This entry lists 14 T cell receptor beta chains sequenced from one sample in a study of blood T cell repertoires in COVID-19. Assay: immunoSEQ multiplex PCR; the TCRdb copy retains only in-frame clones and omits some. The data show approximately 440,000 clones, about 85% seen once. The sample was PBMCs or T cells enriched from blood (not recorded which). The receptor source for this set is a woman aged 18-29 years who had recovered from COVID-19.

On this clone: The junction shows a germline mismatch at one end, possibly a read error. V is TRBV13 and J is TRBJ1-2; 8 bases agree with TRBD1. The CDR3 covers 15 residues. Germline values: CDR1 PRHDT, CDR2 FYEKMQ (reference sequence). CDR3 residues: CASSLGQGGSYGYTF. The CDR3 DNA follows: TGTGCCAGCAGCCTAGGACAGGGTGGCAGCTATGGCTACACCTTC.

This chain connects TRBV27 to TRBJ1-6; D not resolved. Germline CDR1 is MNHEY and CDR2 is SMNVEV (reference sequence). Trimming shortened V by 3 bases and J by 8 bases, and 5 bases separated the two germline ends. The CDR3 is 12 residues long. The CDR3 bases are TGTGCCAGCAGTTTCGGGGATTCACCCCTCCACTTT. Its translation is CASSFGDSPLHF.

The V and J genes are TRBV5-4 and TRBJ2-5, with D possibly matching TRBD2 (5 bases). Trimming removed 2 bases from V and 3 bases from J, with 14 bases in between. There are 15 residues in the CDR3. Germline V gene sequence: CDR1 SGHNT, CDR2 YYREEE (reference sequence). The CDR3 protein is CASSFSAGTKETQYF. DNA of the CDR3: TGTGCCAGCAGCTTTTCCGCGGGTACAAAAGAGACCCAGTACTTC.

The chain links TRBV11-2 to TRBJ1-3; 8 bases match TRBD1. The length of the CDR3 is 17 residues. Germline-derived CDR1 and CDR2 are SGHAT and FQNNGV. Trimming took 4 bases from V and 4 from J; bases not matched to a gene: 12. The CDR3 DNA follows: TGTGCCAGCAGCTCCCGGGAAGACAGGGGCGCCGGAAACACCATATATTTT. Amino acids: CASSSREDRGAGNTIYF.

CDR3 region: CSASPPSGGIGETQYF. Written as DNA, the CDR3 is TGCAGTGCTAGTCCCCCTAGCGGGGGGATAGGGGAGACCCAGTACTTC. The chain is built from TRBV20-1 and TRBJ2-5; TRBD2 agrees at 11 bases. Germline CDR1 reads DFQATT; CDR2 reads SNEGSKA (reference sequence). Losses at the gene ends were 3 bases for V and 5 bases for J; bases not matched to a gene: 11. This CDR3 has 16 residues.

V gene TRBV7-9 combines with J gene TRBJ2-1; no firm D call. The CDR3 contains 14 residues. Trimming shortened V by 3 bases and J by 3 bases, and 9 bases separated the two germline ends. CDR1 is SEHNR and CDR2 is FQNEAQ in the germline V gene (reference sequence). CDR3 sequence (DNA): TGTGCCAGCAGCTTTGGTAGAGACTACAATGAGCAGTTCTTC. Its protein product is CASSFGRDYNEQFF.

The V gene is TRBV6-4, the J gene TRBJ1-6; D is unresolved. Germline-derived CDR1 and CDR2 are MRHNA and SNTAGT. The CDR3 has 14 amino acids. V was shortened by 2 bases and J by 7 bases, with 9 bases between the two germline ends. DNA of the CDR3: TGTGCCAGCAGTGACGGTAACAGAAATTCACCCCTCCACTTT. Protein sequence: CASSDGNRNSPLHF.

CDR3 nucleotides: TGCGCCAGCAGACAAACCGGGACAGGGGGATCGGCCCAGCCTGAAGCTTTCTTT. This translates into CASRQTGTGGSAQPEAFF. The chain is built from TRBV4-1 and TRBJ1-1, with 11 bases that match TRBD1. Trimming removed 6 bases from V and 6 bases from J; junction bases left unmatched: 18. The V gene's germline CDR1 is MGHRA and CDR2 YSYEKL. CDR3 length: 18 residues.

The chain uses TRBV30 and TRBJ1-6, with 11 bases lining up with TRBD1. CDR3 size: 18 residues. Trimming removed 4 bases from V and 8 bases from J; junction bases left unmatched: 16. In germline, CDR1 is GTSNPN, CDR2 SVGIG (reference sequence). The CDR3 region is CAWIPGLGTGGRDSPLHF. CDR3 coding DNA: TGTGCCTGGATCCCTGGTTTGGGGACAGGGGGTAGGGATTCACCCCTCCACTTT.

The chain employs TRBV30 and TRBJ1-1; D not resolved. Germline CDR1 reads GTSNPN; CDR2 reads SVGIG (reference sequence). The length of the CDR3 is 12 residues. Trimming removed 3 bases at V and 1 base at J, with 6 bases between. CDR3 sequence: CAWRRGNTEAFF. The CDR3 DNA sequence: TGTGCCTGGAGACGGGGGAACACTGAAGCTTTCTTT.

This chain uses TRBV5-5 with TRBJ1-3; possibly TRBD1 for D (5 bases). From germline, CDR1 is SGHKS and CDR2 YYEKEE (reference sequence). V was trimmed by 2 bases and J by 4 bases, leaving 10 bases between them. CDR3 length equals 14 residues. CDR3 coding DNA: TGTGCCAGCAGCTTCCAGGGATTAGGAAACACCATATATTTT. It is translated as CASSFQGLGNTIYF.

J is TRBJ1-1 and V is TRBV29-1, with 7 positions matching TRBD1. Germline CDR1 SQVTM, CDR2 ANQGSEA. This CDR3 is built from 16 residues. The ends lost 5 bases at V and 5 bases at J; junction bases unmatched: 17. The CDR3 nucleotides read TGCAGCGTTATCCCCACCCGACAGGGAACGGGAACTGAAGCTTTCTTT. Amino acid sequence: CSVIPTRQGTGTEAFF.

The rearrangement joins TRBV3-1 (or the pseudogene TRBV3-2) to TRBJ1-6; 8 nucleotides line up with TRBD1. Germline assignment: CDR1 LGHDT and CDR2 YNNKEL (reference sequence). V lost 4 bases, J lost 6 bases, and 5 bases stayed unmatched. The CDR3 is 15 residues long. The CDR3 DNA reads as TGTGCCAGCAGCCCTCCAGGGGGCTTTAATTCACCCCTCCACTTT. Translation: CASSPPGGFNSPLHF.

This clone was seen a single time. The chain joins TRBV6-1 to TRBJ2-7; no firm D call. Trimming shortened V by 2 bases and J by 2 bases, and 13 bases separated the two germline ends. Germline-derived CDR1 and CDR2 are MNHNS and SASEGT. The CDR3 totals 15 residues. This chain's CDR3 is CASSEYHGTAYEQYF. CDR3 DNA: TGTGCCAGCAGTGAATACCACGGTACTGCCTACGAGCAGTACTTC.